This T cell receptor (beta chain) was identified in a study of OX40 agonist ivuxolimab in advanced cancers. Libraries were prepared by immunoSEQ multiplex PCR; TCRdb keeps only in-frame clonotypes and omits some of them. The repertoire includes 40,000 to 45,000 clones, around 90% of them detected once, and 29% sits in the top ten. Autoimmune disease history or systemic immunosuppression disqualified patients. The CDR3 is 14 amino acids. V shed 4 bases and J 3 bases; nucleotides not matched to a gene: 6. CDR1 and CDR2 from the germline V gene are PRHDT and FYEKMQ (reference sequence). Sequencing was performed on CD4+ or CD8+ T cells sorted from blood, taken in a trial of the OX40 agonist ivuxolimab. The genes are TRBV13 and TRBJ2-7; 7 nucleotides line up with TRBD1. The sequence came from an adult with an advanced solid tumor such as melanoma, head and neck, liver or kidney cancer. CDR3 loop: CASSYGQAYYEQYF. For the CDR3, the DNA is TGTGCCAGCAGCTACGGACAGGCATACTACGAGCAGTACTTC.